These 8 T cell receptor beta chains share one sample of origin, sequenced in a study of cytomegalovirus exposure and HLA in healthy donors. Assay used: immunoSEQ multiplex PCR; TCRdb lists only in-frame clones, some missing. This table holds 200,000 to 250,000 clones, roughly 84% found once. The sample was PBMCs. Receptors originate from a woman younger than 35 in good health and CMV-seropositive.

Written as DNA, the CDR3 is TGTGCCAGCAGTTATACACAGTATAGCAATCAGCCCCAGCATTTT. It specifies CASSYTQYSNQPQHF. The rearrangement links TRBV6-5 to TRBJ1-5; D unresolved. Trimming removed 3 bases at V and 0 bases at J, with 9 bases between. The CDR3 length is 15 residues. Per germline, CDR1 MNHEY and CDR2 SVGAGI.

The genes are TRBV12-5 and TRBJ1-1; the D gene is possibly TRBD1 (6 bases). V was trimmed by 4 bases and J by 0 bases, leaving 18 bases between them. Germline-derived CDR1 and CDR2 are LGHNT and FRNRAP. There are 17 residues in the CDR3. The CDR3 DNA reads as TGTGCTAGTGGTTCGGACAGTCGGCCGGACATGAACACTGAAGCTTTCTTT. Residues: CASGSDSRPDMNTEAFF.

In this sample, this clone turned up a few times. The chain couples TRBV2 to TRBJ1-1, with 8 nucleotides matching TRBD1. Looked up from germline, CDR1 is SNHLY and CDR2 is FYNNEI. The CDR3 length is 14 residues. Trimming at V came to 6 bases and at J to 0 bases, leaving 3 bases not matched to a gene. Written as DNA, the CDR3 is TGTGCCAGCAGCGCGACAGGGGTGAACACTGAAGCTTTCTTT. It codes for CASSATGVNTEAFF.

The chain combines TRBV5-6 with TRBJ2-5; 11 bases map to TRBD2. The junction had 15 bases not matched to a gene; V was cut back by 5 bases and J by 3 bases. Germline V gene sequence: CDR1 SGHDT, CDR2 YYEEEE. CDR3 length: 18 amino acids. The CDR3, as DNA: TGTGCCAGCAGTTTATCTGACATAGCGGGAGGGCCGGAAGAGACCCAGTACTTC. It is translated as CASSLSDIAGGPEETQYF.

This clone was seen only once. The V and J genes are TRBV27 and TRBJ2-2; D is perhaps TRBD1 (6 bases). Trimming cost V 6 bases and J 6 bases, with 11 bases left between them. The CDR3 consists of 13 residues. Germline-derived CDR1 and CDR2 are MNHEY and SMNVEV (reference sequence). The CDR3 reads CASRQGVPGELFF. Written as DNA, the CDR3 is TGTGCCAGCAGACAGGGAGTCCCCGGGGAGCTGTTTTTT.

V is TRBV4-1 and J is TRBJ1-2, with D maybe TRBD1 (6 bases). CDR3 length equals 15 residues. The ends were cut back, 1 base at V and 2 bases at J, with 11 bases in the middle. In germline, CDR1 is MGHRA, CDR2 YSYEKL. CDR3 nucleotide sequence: TGCGCCAGCAGCCAAGGATGGGGGGGCAACTATGGCTACACCTTC. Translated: CASSQGWGGNYGYTF.

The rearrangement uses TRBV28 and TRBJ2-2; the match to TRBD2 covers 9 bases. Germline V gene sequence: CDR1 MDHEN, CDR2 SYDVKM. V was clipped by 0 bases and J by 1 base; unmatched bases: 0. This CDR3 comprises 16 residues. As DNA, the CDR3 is TGTGCCAGCAGTTTATGGACTAGCGGGAACACCGGGGAGCTGTTTTTT. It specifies CASSLWTSGNTGELFF.

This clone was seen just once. The CDR3 reads CASSEKRTGSYEQYF. As DNA, the CDR3 is TGTGCCAGCAGTGAAAAAAGGACAGGATCCTACGAGCAGTACTTC. The V gene is TRBV6-1, the J gene TRBJ2-7; 7 bases are a match to TRBD1. The germline V gene has CDR1 MNHNS and CDR2 SASEGT. V lost 2 bases to trimming and J lost 1 base; unmatched junction nucleotides: 5. The CDR3 spans 15 residues.